The 22 T cell receptor beta chains reported below all come from one sample, sequenced in a study of cytomegalovirus exposure and HLA in healthy donors. Primers for the PCR totalled 60 Vbeta and 13 Jbeta. Here immunoSEQ multiplex PCR was the method, and the copy in TCRdb shows in-frame clones only, minus some. The repertoire holds 200,000 to 250,000 clones, with around 80% as singletons. Sequenced sample: PBMCs. The receptors stem from a man aged 25 to 40 in good health and CMV-seronegative.

This clone was found once. This rearrangement joins TRBV15 to TRBJ1-3; no clear D gene. With 1 base removed from V and 2 bases from J, the gap between germline ends came to 18 bases. The CDR3 extends over 18 amino acids. The germline gives CDR1 LNHNV, CDR2 YYDKDF (reference sequence). The CDR3, as DNA: TGTGCCACCAGCAGAGGTCGGGAGGGCTGGTCGACTGGAAACACCATATATTTT. It translates to CATSRGREGWSTGNTIYF.

This rearrangement joins TRBV5-1 to TRBJ1-2; tentatively, D is TRBD1 (5 bases). V was cut by 7 bases and J by 8 bases, with 18 bases left in between. CDR1 SGHRS and CDR2 YFSETQ come from the germline V gene. This CDR3 comprises 13 residues. The CDR3 is CASGNGQGRGYTF. CDR3 sequence (DNA): TGCGCCAGCGGGAACGGACAAGGCAGGGGCTACACCTTC.

As concerns this clone: The junction shows a germline mismatch at one end, possibly a read error. The gene calls are TRBV5-1 and TRBJ1-6; D is possibly TRBD1 (5 bases). In germline, CDR1 is SGHRS, CDR2 YFSETQ. The CDR3 sequence is 13 residues long. Here the CDR3 DNA reads TGCGTCAGCAGCTTGGGGCCTCCTTCACCCCTCCACTTT. Its translation is CVSSLGPPSPLHF.

The sample holds a few counts of this clone. A read error may account for a junction end that differs from germline. The V gene is TRBV7-9, the J gene TRBJ2-7, with D maybe TRBD2 (6 bases). Germline CDR1 reads SEHNR; CDR2 reads FQNEAQ (reference sequence). CDR3 size: 12 residues. Here the CDR3 reads CSSSPLGGREYF. DNA for the CDR3: TGTTCCAGCAGCCCCCTCGGAGGGCGGGAGTACTTC.

Of note for this clone: The sample contains more than one DNA sequence encoding this CDR3. The chain is built from TRBV7-9 and TRBJ2-7; D gene ambiguous. The CDR3 runs 12 residues. From germline, CDR1 is SEHNR and CDR2 FQNEAQ (reference sequence). With 1 base removed from V and 4 bases from J, the gap between germline ends came to 5 bases. The DNA for the CDR3 is TGTGCCAGCAGCTTAGGAACTTACGAGCAGTACTTC. This encodes CASSLGTYEQYF.

This chain uses TRBV28 with TRBJ2-7, with 9 bases fitting TRBD1. The CDR3 is 14 residues long. The trim removed 6 bases at V and 2 bases at J, leaving 5 bases unmatched. Germline-derived CDR1 and CDR2 are MDHEN and SYDVKM. CDR3 nucleotide sequence: TGTGCCAGCAGCGGACAGGGGACCGCCTACGAGCAGTACTTC. Amino acid sequence: CASSGQGTAYEQYF.

A word on this clone: The junction and the germline gene differ at one end; a read error may be behind it. This chain joins TRBV7-9 and TRBJ1-2; 7 bases are shared with TRBD1. The CDR3 loop spans 12 amino acids. CDR1 SEHNR and CDR2 FQNEAQ come from the germline V gene (reference sequence). Here the CDR3 DNA reads TGTTCCAGCAGCTTAGCGGGACAGTTCTACACCTTC. Amino acids: CSSSLAGQFYTF.

The chain couples TRBV7-9 to TRBJ2-2, with unresolved D. The CDR3 consists of 13 residues. CDR1 and CDR2 (germline): SEHNR, FQNEAQ (reference sequence). The V end lost 5 bases, the J end lost 4 bases, and 8 bases lay between the germline ends. CDR3 DNA: TGTGCCAGCAGCGACAAATTCACCGGGGAGCTGTTTTTT. It is translated as CASSDKFTGELFF. The full variable domain, with the rest looked up from reference TRBV7-9 and TRBJ2-2, is DTGVSQNPRHKITKRGQNVTFRCDPISEHNRLYWYRQTLGQGPEFLTYFQNEAQLEKSRLLSDRFSAERPKGSFSTLEIQRTEQGDSAMYLCASSDKFTGELFFGEGSRLTVL.

The V call is TRBV5-1, the J call TRBJ1-2; the match to TRBD1 covers 11 bases. The germline CDR1 and CDR2 sequences are SGHRS and YFSETQ. The CDR3 totals 14 residues. V was clipped by 6 bases and J by 4 bases; unmatched bases: 5. CDR3 region: CASTAGTGGYGYTF. As DNA, the CDR3 is TGCGCCAGCACCGCCGGGACAGGGGGCTATGGCTACACCTTC.

This clone has a handful of counts. This chain links TRBV4-1 with TRBJ1-4; D is unresolved. This CDR3 has 15 residues. Trimming removed 1 base at V and 0 bases at J, with 6 bases between. Germline V lookup: CDR1 MGHRA, CDR2 YSYEKL. The CDR3 DNA is TGCGCCAGCAGCCAAGGGCCAACAACTAATGAAAAACTGTTTTTT. Its translation is CASSQGPTTNEKLFF.

J is TRBJ1-4 and V is TRBV5-4, with 11 positions matching TRBD1. The junction had 6 bases not matched to a gene; V was cut back by 4 bases and J by 4 bases. The CDR3 sequence is 16 residues long. The germline CDR1 and CDR2 sequences are SGHNT and YYREEE (reference sequence). CDR3 DNA sequence: TGTGCCAGCAGCCCCGGGGGGACAGGGGGTAATGAAAAACTGTTTTTT. Protein sequence: CASSPGGTGGNEKLFF. Combining the CDR3 with reference TRBV5-4 and TRBJ1-4 gives the whole variable domain ETGVTQSPTHLIKTRGQQVTLRCSSQSGHNTVSWYQQALGQGPQFIFQYYREEENGRGNFPPRFSGLQFPNYSSELNVNALELDDSALYLCASSPGGTGGNEKLFFGSGTQLSVL.

CDR3 sequence (DNA): TGCGCCAGCAGCGGAGGGGCGGTTGAAGCTTTCTTT. Translated, it gives CASSGGAVEAFF. The chain carries TRBV5-1 and TRBJ1-1; possibly TRBD1 for D (5 bases). V shed 4 bases and J shed 7 bases, with 11 bases lying between them. The CDR3 extends over 12 amino acids. Germline V gives CDR1 SGHRS, CDR2 YFSETQ. Complete variable domain (other parts from reference TRBV5-1 and TRBJ1-1): KAGVTQTPRYLIKTRGQQVTLSCSPISGHRSVSWYQQTPGQGLQFLFEYFSETQRNKGNFPGRFSGRQFSNSRSEMNVSTLELGDSALYLCASSGGAVEAFFGQGTRLTVV.

The rearrangement links TRBV9 to TRBJ1-2; D remains unclear. CDR1 is SGDLS and CDR2 is YYNGEE in the germline V gene. The V end lost 0 bases, the J end lost 8 bases, and 11 bases lay between the germline ends. The CDR3 is 13 residues long. The CDR3: CASSVDAGRGYTF. In DNA, the CDR3 is TGTGCCAGCAGCGTAGACGCGGGGAGGGGCTACACCTTC.

V and J are TRBV19 and TRBJ2-1, with TRBD2 identical over 10 bases. Germline trimming cut 4 bases from V and 3 bases from J; bases unmatched to any gene: 6. The CDR3 spans 16 residues. The germline V gene has CDR1 LNHDA and CDR2 SQIVND (reference sequence). The CDR3 DNA follows: TGTGCCAGTAGTAAACCCCTAGCGGGGGTCTACAATGAGCAGTTCTTC. Translation: CASSKPLAGVYNEQFF.

This clone was seen only a few times. V gene TRBV7-9 combines with J gene TRBJ1-1; D is ambiguous. The CDR3 is made up of 12 amino acids. CDR1 and CDR2 from the germline V gene are SEHNR and FQNEAQ (reference sequence). V was trimmed by 6 bases and J by 6 bases, leaving 11 bases between them. The CDR3 nucleotides are TGTGCCAGCAGTTCTCTTGGCCCTGAAGCTTTCTTT. It specifies CASSSLGPEAFF.

V and J are TRBV19 and TRBJ2-7, with TRBD1 as a possible D gene (6 bases). V was cut by 3 bases and J by 0 bases, with 9 bases left in between. This CDR3 has 14 amino acids. The germline gives CDR1 LNHDA, CDR2 SQIVND (reference sequence). The CDR3 region has the DNA TGTGCCAGTAGTATTGGACAGCACTCCTACGAGCAGTACTTC. Protein product: CASSIGQHSYEQYF.

The gene calls are TRBV29-1 and TRBJ1-5, with 8 bases aligning to TRBD1. The CDR3 is 15 residues long. The V segment lost 5 bases and the J segment 2 bases; nucleotides outside the gene matches: 8. Germline V CDR1 and CDR2: SQVTM, ANQGSEA. This CDR3 reads CSVSGGTGGNQPQHF. The CDR3, as DNA: TGCAGCGTTAGCGGAGGGACAGGAGGCAATCAGCCCCAGCATTTT. The full variable domain, its missing parts supplied by reference TRBV29-1 and TRBJ1-5, is SAVISQKPSRDICQRGTSLTIQCQVDSQVTMMFWYRQQPGQSLTLIATANQGSEATYESGFVIDKFPISRPNLTFSTLTVSNMSPEDSSIYLCSVSGGTGGNQPQHFGDGTRLSIL.

This rearrangement joins TRBV7-2 to TRBJ2-7; 11 nucleotides align to TRBD2. Germline-derived CDR1 and CDR2 are SGHTA and FQGNSA. After removal of 2 bases from V and 0 bases from J, the junction contained 6 bases not matched to a gene. The CDR3 loop spans 17 amino acids. This CDR3 reads CASSLLAGGSSSYEQYF. CDR3 coding DNA: TGTGCCAGCAGCTTACTAGCGGGGGGATCAAGCTCCTACGAGCAGTACTTC.

This clone was recorded a few times. The rearrangement joins TRBV27 to TRBJ2-7; 7 nucleotides align to TRBD1. Germline V gene sequence: CDR1 MNHEY, CDR2 SMNVEV (reference sequence). The CDR3 runs 15 residues. Unmatched junction bases numbered 5, after V lost 3 bases and J lost 0 bases. This chain's CDR3 is CASSFGAGGSYEQYF. The CDR3 coding sequence is TGTGCCAGCAGTTTCGGGGCAGGGGGCTCCTACGAGCAGTACTTC.

The chain has TRBV6-5 and TRBJ2-2; D possibly corresponds to TRBD1 (5 bases). This CDR3 spans 12 amino acids. CDR1 is MNHEY and CDR2 is SVGAGI in the germline V gene. V was trimmed by 5 bases and J by 4 bases, leaving 5 bases between them. CDR3 region: CASSQGTGELFF. CDR3 coding DNA: TGTGCCAGCAGTCAGGGCACCGGGGAGCTGTTTTTT.

V and J are TRBV5-4 and TRBJ2-7, with D tentatively TRBD2 (6 bases). The V gene lost 0 bases and the J gene lost 3 bases, with 13 bases spanning the gap. The V gene's germline CDR1 is SGHNT and CDR2 YYREEE (reference sequence). The CDR3 is made up of 15 amino acids. CDR3 DNA: TGTGCCAGCAGCTTGGGGGCTGCGGGGTTCTACGAGCAGTACTTC. It translates to CASSLGAAGFYEQYF.

The chain carries TRBV4-1 and TRBJ2-3; 9 nucleotides match TRBD1. Unmatched junction bases numbered 9, after V lost 3 bases and J lost 8 bases. This CDR3 region has 15 residues. Germline lookup yields CDR1 MGHRA and CDR2 YSYEKL. Here the CDR3 reads CASSQDPTGGGTQYF. The DNA for the CDR3 is TGCGCCAGCAGCCAGGATCCTACAGGGGGCGGTACGCAGTATTTT.